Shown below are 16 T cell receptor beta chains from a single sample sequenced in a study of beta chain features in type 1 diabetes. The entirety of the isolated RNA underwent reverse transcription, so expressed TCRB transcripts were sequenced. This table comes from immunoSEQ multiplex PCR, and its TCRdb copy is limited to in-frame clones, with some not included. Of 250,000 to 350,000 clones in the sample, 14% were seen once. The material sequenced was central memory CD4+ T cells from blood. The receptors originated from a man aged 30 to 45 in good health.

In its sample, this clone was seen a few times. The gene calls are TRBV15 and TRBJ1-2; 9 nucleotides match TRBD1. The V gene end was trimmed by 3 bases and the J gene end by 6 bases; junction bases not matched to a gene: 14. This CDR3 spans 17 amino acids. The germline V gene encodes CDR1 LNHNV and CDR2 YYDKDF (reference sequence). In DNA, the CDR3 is TGTGCCACCAGCAGTCCCCGGGCGATGACAGGGGGGGATGGCTACACCTTC. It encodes CATSSPRAMTGGDGYTF.

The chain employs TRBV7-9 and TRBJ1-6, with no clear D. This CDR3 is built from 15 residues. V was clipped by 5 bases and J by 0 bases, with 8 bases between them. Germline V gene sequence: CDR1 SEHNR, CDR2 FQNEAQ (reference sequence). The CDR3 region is CASSPQSSYNSPLHF. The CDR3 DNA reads TGTGCCAGCAGCCCTCAGAGCTCCTATAATTCACCCCTCCACTTT.

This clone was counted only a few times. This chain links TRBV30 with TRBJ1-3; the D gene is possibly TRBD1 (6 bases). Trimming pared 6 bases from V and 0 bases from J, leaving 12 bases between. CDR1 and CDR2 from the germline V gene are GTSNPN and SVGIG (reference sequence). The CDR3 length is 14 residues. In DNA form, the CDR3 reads TGTGCCTGCCATCAGGACAGCTCTGGAAACACCATATATTTT. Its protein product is CACHQDSSGNTIYF.

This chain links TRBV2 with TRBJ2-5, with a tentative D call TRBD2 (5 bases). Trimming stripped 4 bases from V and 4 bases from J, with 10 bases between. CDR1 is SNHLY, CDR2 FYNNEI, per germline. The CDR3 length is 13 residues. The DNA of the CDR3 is TGTGCCAGCAGTGGACTGGAGGCAGAGACCCAGTACTTC. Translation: CASSGLEAETQYF.

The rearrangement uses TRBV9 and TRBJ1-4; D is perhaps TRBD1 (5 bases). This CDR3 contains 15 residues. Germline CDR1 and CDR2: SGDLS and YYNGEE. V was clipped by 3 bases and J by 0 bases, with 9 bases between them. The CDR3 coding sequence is TGTGCCAGCAGCGCTACAGGTACAACTAATGAAAAACTGTTTTTT. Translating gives CASSATGTTNEKLFF.

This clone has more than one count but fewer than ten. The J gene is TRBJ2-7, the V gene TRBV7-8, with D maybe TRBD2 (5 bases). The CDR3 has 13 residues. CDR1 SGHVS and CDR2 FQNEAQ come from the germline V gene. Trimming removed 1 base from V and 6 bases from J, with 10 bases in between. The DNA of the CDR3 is TGTGCCAGCAGCTTAGACCCTGGGAGCGAGCAGTACTTC. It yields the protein CASSLDPGSEQYF.

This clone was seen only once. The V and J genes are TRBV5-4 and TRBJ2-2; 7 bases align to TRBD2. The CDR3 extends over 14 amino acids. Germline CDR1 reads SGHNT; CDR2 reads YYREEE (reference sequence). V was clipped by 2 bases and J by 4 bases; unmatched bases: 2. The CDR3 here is CASSFSSGTGELFF. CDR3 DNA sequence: TGTGCCAGCAGCTTTTCTAGCGGCACCGGGGAGCTGTTTTTT.

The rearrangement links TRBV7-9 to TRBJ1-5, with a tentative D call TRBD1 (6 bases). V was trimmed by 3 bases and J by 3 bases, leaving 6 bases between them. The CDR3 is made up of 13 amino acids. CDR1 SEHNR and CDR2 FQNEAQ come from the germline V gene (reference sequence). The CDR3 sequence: CASSLGHNQPQHF. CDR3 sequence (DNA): TGTGCCAGCAGCTTGGGACACAATCAGCCCCAGCATTTT.

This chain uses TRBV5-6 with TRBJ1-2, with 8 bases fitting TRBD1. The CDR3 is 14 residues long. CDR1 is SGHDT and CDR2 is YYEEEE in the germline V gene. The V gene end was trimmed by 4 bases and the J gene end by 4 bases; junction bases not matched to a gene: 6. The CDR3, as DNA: TGTGCCAGCAGCCCATGGGACAGGCCCTATGGCTACACCTTC. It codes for CASSPWDRPYGYTF.

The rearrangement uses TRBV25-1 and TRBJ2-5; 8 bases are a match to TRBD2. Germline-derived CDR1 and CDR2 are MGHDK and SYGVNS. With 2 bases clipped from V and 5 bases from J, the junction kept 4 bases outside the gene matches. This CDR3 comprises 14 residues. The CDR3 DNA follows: TGTGCCAGCAGTGAACCGGGACTAGTGGAGACCCAGTACTTC. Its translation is CASSEPGLVETQYF. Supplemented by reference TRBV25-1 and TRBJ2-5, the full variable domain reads EADIYQTPRYLVIGTGKKITLECSQTMGHDKMYWYQQDPGMELHLIHYSYGVNSTEKGDLSSESTVSRIRTEHFPLTLESARPSHTSQYLCASSEPGLVETQYFGPGTRLLVL.

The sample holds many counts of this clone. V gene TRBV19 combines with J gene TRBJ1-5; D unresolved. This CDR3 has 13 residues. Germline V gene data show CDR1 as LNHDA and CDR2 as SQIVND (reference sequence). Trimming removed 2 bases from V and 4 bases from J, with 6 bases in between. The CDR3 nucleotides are TGTGCCAGTAGTATACGGTTAAATCAGCCCCAGCATTTT. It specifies CASSIRLNQPQHF.

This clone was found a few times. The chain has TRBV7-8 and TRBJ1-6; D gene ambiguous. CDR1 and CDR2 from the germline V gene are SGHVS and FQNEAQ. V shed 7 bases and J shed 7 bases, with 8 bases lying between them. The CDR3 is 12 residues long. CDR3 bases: TGTGCCAGCACCATGGGGAATTCACCCCTCCACTTT. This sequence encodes CASTMGNSPLHF. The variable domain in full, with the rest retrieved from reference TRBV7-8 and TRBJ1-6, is GAGVSQSPRYKVAKRGQDVALRCDPISGHVSLFWYQQALGQGPEFLTYFQNEAQLDKSGLPSDRFFAERPEGSVSTLKIQRTQQEDSAVYLCASTMGNSPLHFGNGTRLTVT.

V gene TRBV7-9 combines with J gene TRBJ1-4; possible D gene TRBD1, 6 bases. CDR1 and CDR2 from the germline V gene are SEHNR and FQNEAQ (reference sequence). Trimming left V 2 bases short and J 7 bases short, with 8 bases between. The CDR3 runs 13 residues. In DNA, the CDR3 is TGTGCCAGCAGCTTACAACAGGGTGAAAAACTGTTTTTT. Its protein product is CASSLQQGEKLFF.

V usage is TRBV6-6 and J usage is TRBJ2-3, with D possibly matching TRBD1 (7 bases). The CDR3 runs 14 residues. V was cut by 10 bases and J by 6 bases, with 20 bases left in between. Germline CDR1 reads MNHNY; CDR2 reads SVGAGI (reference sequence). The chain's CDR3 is CATRGEFPLDTQYF. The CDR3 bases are TGTGCCACCAGGGGGGAGTTCCCCCTGGATACGCAGTATTTT.

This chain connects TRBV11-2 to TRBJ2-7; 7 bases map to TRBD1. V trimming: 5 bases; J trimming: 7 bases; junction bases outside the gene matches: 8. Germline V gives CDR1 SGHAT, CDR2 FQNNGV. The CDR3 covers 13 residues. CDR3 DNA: TGTGCCAGCAGCGCCCGGGACAGAGGGGAGCAGTACGTC. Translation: CASSARDRGEQYV.

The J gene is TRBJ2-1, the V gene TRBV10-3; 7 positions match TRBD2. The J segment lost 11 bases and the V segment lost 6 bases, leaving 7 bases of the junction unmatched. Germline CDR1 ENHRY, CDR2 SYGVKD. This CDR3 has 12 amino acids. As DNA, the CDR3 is TGTGCCATCAGCCCCCAGCGGGAAAAGCAGTTCTTC. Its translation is CAISPQREKQFF.